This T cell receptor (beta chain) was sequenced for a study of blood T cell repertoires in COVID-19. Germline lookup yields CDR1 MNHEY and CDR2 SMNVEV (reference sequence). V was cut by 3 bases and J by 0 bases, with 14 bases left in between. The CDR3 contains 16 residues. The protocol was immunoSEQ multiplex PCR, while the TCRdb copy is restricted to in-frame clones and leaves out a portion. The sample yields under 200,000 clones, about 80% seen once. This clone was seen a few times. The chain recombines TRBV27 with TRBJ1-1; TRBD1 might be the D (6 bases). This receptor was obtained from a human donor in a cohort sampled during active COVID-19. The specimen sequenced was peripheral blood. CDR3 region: CASSLGMRTVNTEAFF. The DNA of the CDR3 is TGTGCCAGCAGTTTGGGTATGAGGACAGTGAACACTGAAGCTTTCTTT.